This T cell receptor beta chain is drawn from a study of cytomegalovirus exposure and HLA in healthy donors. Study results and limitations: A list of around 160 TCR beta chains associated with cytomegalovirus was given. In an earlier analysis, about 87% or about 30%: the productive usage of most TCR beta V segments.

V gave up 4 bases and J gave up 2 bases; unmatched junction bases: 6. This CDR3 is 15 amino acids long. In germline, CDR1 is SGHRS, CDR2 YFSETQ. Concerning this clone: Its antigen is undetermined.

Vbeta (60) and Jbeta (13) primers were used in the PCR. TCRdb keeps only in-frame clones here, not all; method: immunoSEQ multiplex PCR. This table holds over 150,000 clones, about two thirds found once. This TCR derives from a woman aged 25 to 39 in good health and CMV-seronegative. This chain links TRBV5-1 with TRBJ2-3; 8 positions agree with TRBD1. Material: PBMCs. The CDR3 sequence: CASSRTGSFTDTQYF. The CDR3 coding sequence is TGCGCCAGCAGCAGGACAGGGAGTTTCACAGATACGCAGTATTTT. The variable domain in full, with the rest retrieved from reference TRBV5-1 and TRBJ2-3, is KAGVTQTPRYLIKTRGQQVTLSCSPISGHRSVSWYQQTPGQGLQFLFEYFSETQRNKGNFPGRFSGRQFSNSRSEMNVSTLELGDSALYLCASSRTGSFTDTQYFGPGTRLTVL.